This T cell receptor (beta chain) was identified in a study of blood T cell repertoires in COVID-19. Across the study: The United States, Italy and Spain were the sources of the acute and convalescent COVID-19 samples. T cells, B-cell-depleted T cells, or PBMCs provided the cDNA or gDNA that served as material.

This clone was detected a few times. Per the study methods: Estimation of nucleated cell counts relied on the amplification of reference gene primers. Sequencing used immunoSEQ multiplex PCR; TCRdb keeps in-frame clones, though not all of them. D and trimming come from the DNA, and the V and J calls and clone size come from that table. Here the sample spans a few hundred thousand clones, roughly 90% being singletons. Trimming cost V 0 bases and J 2 bases; bases outside gene matches: 3. This CDR3 comprises 16 residues. CDR1 is SGHRS and CDR2 is YFSETQ in the germline V gene. The sequence derives from a man aged 60 to 69 with acute or convalescent COVID-19. This chain uses TRBV5-1 with TRBJ2-1; 9 bases align to TRBD2. Material: peripheral blood. The CDR3 nucleotides read TGCGCCAGCAGCTTGGATGGCGGGAGGGCCTACAATGAGCAGTTCTTC. It is translated as CASSLDGGRAYNEQFF.